This TCR beta chain is drawn from a study of blood T cell repertoires in COVID-19. Produced via immunoSEQ multiplex PCR; TCRdb's table is partial and in-frame only. This table holds about 150,000 clones, approximately 80% found once. Germline V lookup: CDR1 SGHRS, CDR2 YFSETQ. The CDR3 spans 12 residues. V shed 7 bases and J 4 bases; nucleotides not matched to a gene: 0. The clonotype was recovered from a man between 60 and 75 years old with acute or convalescent COVID-19. The chain carries TRBV5-1 and TRBJ2-3; 10 nucleotides match TRBD1. Sequenced sample: peripheral blood. The CDR3 is CASGTGADTQYF. CDR3 sequence (DNA): TGCGCCAGCGGGACAGGGGCAGATACGCAGTATTTT.